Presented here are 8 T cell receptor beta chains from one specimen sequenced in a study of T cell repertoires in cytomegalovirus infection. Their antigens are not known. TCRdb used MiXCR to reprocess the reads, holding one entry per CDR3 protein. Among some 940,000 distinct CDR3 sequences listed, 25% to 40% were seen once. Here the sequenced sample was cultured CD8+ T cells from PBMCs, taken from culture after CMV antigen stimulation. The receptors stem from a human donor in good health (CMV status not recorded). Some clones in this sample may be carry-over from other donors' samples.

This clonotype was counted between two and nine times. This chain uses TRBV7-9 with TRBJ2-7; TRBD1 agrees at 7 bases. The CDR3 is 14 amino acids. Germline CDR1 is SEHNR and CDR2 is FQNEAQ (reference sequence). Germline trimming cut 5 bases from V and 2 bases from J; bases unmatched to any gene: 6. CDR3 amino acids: CASSHRGKAYEQYV. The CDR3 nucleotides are TGTGCCAGCAGCCACAGGGGAAAGGCCTACGAGCAGTACGTC.

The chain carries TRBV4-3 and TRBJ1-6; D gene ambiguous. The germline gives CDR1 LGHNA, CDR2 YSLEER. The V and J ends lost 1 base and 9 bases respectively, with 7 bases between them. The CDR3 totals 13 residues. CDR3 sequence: CASSQGEGSPLHF. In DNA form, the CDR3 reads TGCGCCAGCAGCCAAGGCGAGGGTTCACCCCTCCACTTT.

DNA of the CDR3: TGCAGTGCTCAGGGCCACTACACCCAGTACTTC. Translated: CSAQGHYTQYF. The V gene is TRBV20-1, the J gene TRBJ2-5, with a weak D call TRBD1 (5 bases). The CDR3 extends over 11 amino acids. In germline, CDR1 is DFQATT, CDR2 SNEGSKA (reference sequence). V lost 5 bases and J 8 bases, leaving 12 bases between the germline ends.

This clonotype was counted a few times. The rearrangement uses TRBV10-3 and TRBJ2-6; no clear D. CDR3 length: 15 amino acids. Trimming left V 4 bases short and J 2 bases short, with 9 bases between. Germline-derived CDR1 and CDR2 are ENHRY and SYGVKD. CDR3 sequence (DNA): TGTGCCATCAGTGTCAAGGACCCTGGGGCCAACGTCCTGACTTTC. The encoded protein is CAISVKDPGANVLTF.

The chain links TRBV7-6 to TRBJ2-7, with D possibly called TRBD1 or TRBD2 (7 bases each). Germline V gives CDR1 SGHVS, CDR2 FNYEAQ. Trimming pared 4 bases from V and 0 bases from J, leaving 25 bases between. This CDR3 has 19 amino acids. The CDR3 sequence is CASSSWTGGGGGPSYEQYF. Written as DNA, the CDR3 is TGTGCCAGCAGCTCTTGGACAGGTGGGGGAGGGGGTCCCTCCTACGAGCAGTACTTC.

CDR3 sequence (DNA): TGTGCCAGCAGCACCCGGGGGGTATATGGCTACACCTTC. Protein sequence: CASSTRGVYGYTF. This chain connects TRBV7-8 to TRBJ1-2; weak D call: TRBD1 (5 bases). From germline, CDR1 is SGHVS and CDR2 FQNEAQ. The germline V and J ends were trimmed by 5 bases and 5 bases, with 12 bases remaining between them. The CDR3 loop spans 13 amino acids.

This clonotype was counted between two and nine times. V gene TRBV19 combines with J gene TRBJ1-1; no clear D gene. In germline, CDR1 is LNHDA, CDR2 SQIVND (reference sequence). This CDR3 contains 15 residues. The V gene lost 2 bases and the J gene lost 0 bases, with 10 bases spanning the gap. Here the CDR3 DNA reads TGTGCCAGTAGTATAACGCGCGAATTGAACACTGAAGCTTTCTTT. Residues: CASSITRELNTEAFF.

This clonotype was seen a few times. The CDR3 protein is CASSLEGLGSYNEQFF. As DNA, the CDR3 is TGTGCCAGCAGCTTGGAGGGGTTAGGGTCCTACAATGAGCAGTTCTTC. V and J are TRBV5-6 and TRBJ2-1; D might be TRBD1 (5 bases). V was shortened by 0 bases and J by 1 base, with 11 bases between the two germline ends. This CDR3 spans 16 amino acids. CDR1 SGHDT and CDR2 YYEEEE come from the germline V gene.